Listed here are 29 T cell receptor beta chains from one sample, sequenced in a study of CD8 T cells in ankylosing spondylitis. TCRdb processed the 5' RACE reads anew with MiXCR; each CDR3 protein has one entry. The table lists some 120,000 distinct CDR3 sequences, approximately 14% of them singletons. Sequenced material: blood, either unsorted or a sorted T cell fraction (not recorded which). All receptors come from a female donor with ankylosing spondylitis or in good health (not recorded which).

V and J are TRBV20-1 and TRBJ2-7; tentatively, D is TRBD1 or TRBD2 (5 bases each). Germline assignment: CDR1 DFQATT and CDR2 SNEGSKA (reference sequence). With 5 bases removed from V and 5 bases from J, the gap between germline ends came to 10 bases. The CDR3 length is 11 residues. CDR3 residues: CSAGTANEQYF. CDR3 nucleotides: TGCAGTGCTGGGACCGCCAACGAGCAGTACTTC.

This clonotype was observed many times. This rearrangement joins TRBV12-3 or TRBV12-4 to TRBJ1-5; tentative D call: TRBD1 (5 bases). With 0 bases removed from V and 6 bases from J, the gap between germline ends came to 12 bases. The CDR3 covers 15 residues. This CDR3 reads CASSLAIRAGQPQHF. The CDR3 nucleotides read TGTGCCAGCAGTTTAGCCATCAGGGCGGGTCAGCCCCAGCATTTT.

This clonotype showed up just a few times. This chain links TRBV3-1 with TRBJ2-7; a possible D gene is TRBD2 (6 bases). In germline, CDR1 is LGHDT, CDR2 YNNKEL (reference sequence). Trimming took 3 bases from V and 1 from J, leaving 10 bases between them. This CDR3 region has 14 residues. This chain's CDR3 is CASSQGGKSYEQYF. CDR3 DNA: TGTGCCAGCAGCCAGGGCGGGAAGTCCTACGAGCAGTACTTC.

This sequence joins TRBV7-2 and TRBJ1-6; no definite D call. Between the trimmed V and J ends, which lost 10 bases and 5 bases, there was a span of 15 bases. CDR1 and CDR2 (germline): SGHTA, FQGNSA. The CDR3 has 14 residues. CDR3 DNA sequence: TGTGCCACCCGAATAACTCCTGATAATTCACCCCTCCACTTT. Its translation: CATRITPDNSPLHF. The whole variable domain, filled in from reference TRBV7-2 and TRBJ1-6, reads GAGVSQSPSNKVTEKGKDVELRCDPISGHTALYWYRQSLGQGLEFLIYFQGNSAPDKSGLPSDRFSAERTGGSVSTLTIQRTQQEDSAVYLCATRITPDNSPLHFGNGTRLTVT.

V is TRBV2 and J is TRBJ2-7, with 10 positions matching TRBD2. Germline loops: CDR1 SNHLY, CDR2 FYNNEI. V trimming: 8 bases; J trimming: 1 base; junction bases outside the gene matches: 14. This CDR3 contains 17 residues. The CDR3 nucleotides read TGTGCCAGCCGGGGTAGCGGGGGGCCCTGGGGGTCCTACGAGCAGTACTTC. Its protein product is CASRGSGGPWGSYEQYF.

This clonotype was seen at least ten times. The chain couples TRBV7-8 to TRBJ2-1, with 14 positions matching TRBD2. With 5 bases clipped from V and 0 bases from J, the junction kept 9 bases outside the gene matches. Germline CDR1 reads SGHVS; CDR2 reads FQNEAQ. The CDR3 is 19 residues long. DNA of the CDR3: TGTGCCAGCAGCCGGAGGACTAGCGGGGGGCCCCCCTCCTACAATGAGCAGTTCTTC. Translated: CASSRRTSGGPPSYNEQFF.

The chain links TRBV12-3 or TRBV12-4 to TRBJ2-3; TRBD1 aligns across 8 bases. Losses at the gene ends were 6 bases for V and 5 bases for J; bases not matched to a gene: 13. The CDR3 has 16 residues. The CDR3 sequence: CASSPKGQASQDTQYF. DNA of the CDR3: TGTGCCAGCAGCCCAAAGGGACAGGCGTCACAAGATACGCAGTATTTT.

This clonotype has a count of ten or more. The chain couples TRBV11-3 to TRBJ2-1; D may match TRBD1 or TRBD2 (6 bases each). The germline V gene has CDR1 SGHNT and CDR2 YENEEA. Trimming left V 3 bases short and J 1 base short, with 19 bases between. This CDR3 has 18 residues. The CDR3 DNA is TGTGCCAGCAGCTTGGGGGGCGCAGGAGGATTTTCCTACAATGAGCAGTTCTTC. Its protein is CASSLGGAGGFSYNEQFF.

This clonotype occurred once. The CDR3 DNA reads TGTGCCAGCGTTCCTGAGCGGGGGCGATACAATGAGCAGTTCTTC. Translating it yields CASVPERGRYNEQFF. The chain links TRBV12-3 or TRBV12-4 to TRBJ2-1; TRBD2 matches 8 bases. V shed 8 bases and J 4 bases; nucleotides not matched to a gene: 10. The CDR3 is 15 residues long.

The gene calls are TRBV5-1 and TRBJ2-7, with 8 bases lining up with TRBD1. CDR1 is SGHRS, CDR2 YFSETQ, per germline. The CDR3 has 15 amino acids. V dropped 4 bases and J dropped 9; count of bases not matched to a gene: 15. This chain's CDR3 is CASSQGTGAIGVQYF. The CDR3 nucleotides read TGCGCCAGCAGCCAAGGGACAGGTGCAATAGGGGTGCAGTACTTC. Drawing the rest from reference TRBV5-1 and TRBJ2-7, the complete variable domain is KAGVTQTPRYLIKTRGQQVTLSCSPISGHRSVSWYQQTPGQGLQFLFEYFSETQRNKGNFPGRFSGRQFSNSRSEMNVSTLELGDSALYLCASSQGTGAIGVQYFGPGTRLTVT.

This sequence joins TRBV9 and TRBJ1-2; the match to TRBD1 covers 8 bases. Trimming at V came to 6 bases and at J to 6 bases, leaving 7 bases not matched to a gene. This CDR3 is built from 13 residues. CDR1 and CDR2 from the germline V gene are SGDLS and YYNGEE. CDR3 sequence reads: CASTGTGYDGYTF. CDR3 nucleotides: TGTGCCAGCACCGGGACAGGTTATGATGGCTACACCTTC.

The chain combines TRBV20-1 with TRBJ1-5, with D perhaps TRBD1 (5 bases). The germline V and J ends were trimmed by 6 bases and 2 bases, with 26 bases remaining between them. The germline CDR1 and CDR2 sequences are DFQATT and SNEGSKA (reference sequence). CDR3 length: 18 residues. The CDR3 reads CSAHARRWGVSGNQPQHF. The CDR3 DNA follows: TGCAGTGCCCACGCTCGGCGCTGGGGGGTATCGGGCAATCAGCCCCAGCATTTT.

This clonotype has a handful of counts. The chain is built from TRBV7-9 and TRBJ1-3; D gene ambiguous. V lost 5 bases, J lost 4 bases, and 15 bases lay in between. The length of the CDR3 is 15 residues. Germline CDR1 is SEHNR and CDR2 is FQNEAQ (reference sequence). CDR3 sequence reads: CASSPQESRGNTIYF. CDR3 coding DNA: TGTGCCAGCAGCCCCCAGGAGTCGCGGGGAAACACCATATATTTT.

The DNA for the CDR3 is TGTGCCAGCACAATTGGACTTAACTATGGCTACACCTTC. Its protein product is CASTIGLNYGYTF. The chain recombines TRBV12-3 or TRBV12-4 with TRBJ1-2; D is ambiguous. The CDR3 loop spans 13 amino acids. The ends were cut back, 7 bases at V and 1 base at J, with 10 bases in the middle.

There are a few counts of this clonotype. The rearrangement uses TRBV29-1 and TRBJ2-5, with D perhaps assigned TRBD1 or TRBD2 (6 bases each). Looked up from germline, CDR1 is SQVTM and CDR2 is ANQGSEA. With 8 bases removed from V and 2 bases from J, the gap between germline ends came to 18 bases. The CDR3 is 14 amino acids. This chain's CDR3 is CSHSSGGGQETQYF. CDR3 DNA sequence: TGCAGCCACTCCTCCGGGGGCGGGCAAGAGACCCAGTACTTC.

The sample holds a few counts of this clonotype. The chain has TRBV6-1 and TRBJ1-1; D is unresolved. This CDR3 spans 15 amino acids. In germline, CDR1 is MNHNS, CDR2 SASEGT. Trimming removed 5 bases from V and 3 bases from J, with 16 bases in between. DNA of the CDR3: TGTGCCAGCAGTCAAGGAAGGCGAAGGGACACTGAAGCTTTCTTT. This encodes CASSQGRRRDTEAFF.

Ten or more counts support this clonotype. The chain couples TRBV7-9 to TRBJ2-2; the D call may be TRBD1 or TRBD2 (5 bases each). CDR3 size: 15 residues. The V gene's germline CDR1 is SEHNR and CDR2 FQNEAQ (reference sequence). Between the trimmed V and J ends, which lost 3 bases and 4 bases, there was a span of 12 bases. The CDR3 DNA sequence: TGTGCCAGCAGCTTTACCGGGGCAGGCACCGGGGAGCTGTTTTTT. Protein sequence: CASSFTGAGTGELFF.

V gene TRBV6-1 combines with J gene TRBJ2-3, with TRBD2 identical over 9 bases. The V gene's germline CDR1 is MNHNS and CDR2 SASEGT. The CDR3 spans 13 residues. The CDR3 region has the DNA TGTGTCAGTTGCCTAGCGGGGACAGATACGCAGTATTTT. Its protein product is CVSCLAGTDTQYF.

The table lists this clonotype with many counts. V gene TRBV7-3 combines with J gene TRBJ2-2, with TRBD2 as a possible D gene (5 bases). Trimming pared 0 bases from V and 0 bases from J, leaving 11 bases between. The CDR3 is 17 residues long. Germline-derived CDR1 and CDR2 are SGHTA and FQGTGA. The CDR3 spells CASSLTRAEANTGELFF. CDR3 nucleotides: TGTGCCAGCAGCTTAACGAGAGCGGAGGCGAACACCGGGGAGCTGTTTTTT.

This clonotype was recorded at least ten times. This chain links TRBV9 with TRBJ2-7; 11 nucleotides match TRBD1. The CDR3 is made up of 16 amino acids. V shed 4 bases, J shed 6 bases, and the junction held 12 bases outside the gene matches. Germline V gives CDR1 SGDLS, CDR2 YYNGEE. The CDR3 protein is CASSPSAGQGVGEQYF. The CDR3 DNA follows: TGTGCCAGCAGCCCTAGCGCGGGACAGGGGGTTGGCGAGCAGTACTTC.

The chain joins TRBV28 to TRBJ1-5; D gene ambiguous. Per germline, CDR1 MDHEN and CDR2 SYDVKM. The CDR3 covers 15 residues. Between the trimmed V and J ends, which lost 1 base and 0 bases, there was a span of 7 bases. The CDR3 reads CASSLFGYSNQPQHF. In nucleotides, the CDR3 is TGTGCCAGCAGTTTATTCGGGTATAGCAATCAGCCCCAGCATTTT.

This chain joins TRBV5-1 and TRBJ2-5; 9 bases agree with TRBD1. Per germline, CDR1 SGHRS and CDR2 YFSETQ. The CDR3 extends over 16 amino acids. Trimming took 6 bases from V and 2 from J; bases not matched to a gene: 11. DNA of the CDR3: TGCGCCAGCAAATTTTTGGGACAGGGAAATCAAGAGACCCAGTACTTC. Its translation is CASKFLGQGNQETQYF.

Of note for this clonotype: Being one base from a much bigger clone, this may be a read error. V and J are TRBV20-1 and TRBJ2-1, with D perhaps TRBD1 or TRBD2 (7 bases each). Germline loops: CDR1 DFQATT, CDR2 SNEGSKA (reference sequence). The V end was cut by 4 bases, the J end by 7 bases, with 20 bases between. This CDR3 is built from 15 residues. The CDR3: CSATELRGGWNEQFF. The CDR3 region has the DNA TGCAGTGCTACAGAACTCAGGGGGGGTTGGAATGAGCAGTTCTTC.

This clonotype was recorded many times. The chain combines TRBV20-1 with TRBJ2-3, with TRBD2 matching over 7 bases. CDR1 is DFQATT and CDR2 is SNEGSKA in the germline V gene (reference sequence). This CDR3 is 16 amino acids long. The trim removed 3 bases at V and 5 bases at J, leaving 14 bases unmatched. This CDR3 is CSARFPRGLVQDTQYF. The CDR3 DNA follows: TGCAGTGCTAGGTTTCCTCGAGGACTAGTTCAAGATACGCAGTATTTT.

This clonotype was detected many times. J is TRBJ1-5 and V is TRBV5-1; D uncertain. Trimming left V 0 bases short and J 0 bases short, with 10 bases between. CDR1 SGHRS and CDR2 YFSETQ come from the germline V gene. The CDR3 consists of 16 residues. CDR3 DNA: TGCGCCAGCAGCTTGGATGGCGGAAATAGCAATCAGCCCCAGCATTTT. Protein: CASSLDGGNSNQPQHF. The whole variable domain, remainder taken from reference TRBV5-1 and TRBJ1-5, is KAGVTQTPRYLIKTRGQQVTLSCSPISGHRSVSWYQQTPGQGLQFLFEYFSETQRNKGNFPGRFSGRQFSNSRSEMNVSTLELGDSALYLCASSLDGGNSNQPQHFGDGTRLSIL.

The chain couples TRBV5-1 to TRBJ1-1; 10 bases fit TRBD1. The CDR3 contains 13 residues. Per the germline V gene, CDR1 is SGHRS and CDR2 is YFSETQ. V was pared by 5 bases and J by 5 bases, with 3 bases of the junction left unmatched. CDR3 sequence reads: CASRKGQGTEAFF. The CDR3 DNA is TGCGCCAGCAGAAAGGGACAGGGGACTGAAGCTTTCTTT.

The chain couples TRBV2 to TRBJ2-5, with D uncertain. The CDR3 spans 15 residues. V lost 3 bases and J 7 bases, leaving 18 bases between the germline ends. Germline V gene data show CDR1 as SNHLY and CDR2 as FYNNEI. CDR3 DNA sequence: TGTGCCAGCAGTGAGCTTGGCCTTTGGTACGGGACCCAGTACTTC. Translation: CASSELGLWYGTQYF.

This clonotype has at least ten counts. The CDR3 DNA reads as TGCGCCAGCAGCTTCGGGCAGGCCTCCTACGAGCAGTACTTC. Its translation is CASSFGQASYEQYF. The gene calls are TRBV5-1 and TRBJ2-7; D remains ambiguous. The germline V and J ends were trimmed by 2 bases and 0 bases, with 9 bases remaining between them. The length of the CDR3 is 14 residues. Per the germline V gene, CDR1 is SGHRS and CDR2 is YFSETQ.

This clonotype occurred a few times. The chain joins TRBV11-2 to TRBJ2-7; TRBD1 or TRBD2 may be the D gene (5 bases each). V was clipped by 3 bases and J by 4 bases, with 19 bases between them. The CDR3 runs 16 residues. CDR1 is SGHAT and CDR2 is FQNNGV in the germline V gene. The CDR3, as DNA: TGTGCCAGCAGCTTGACCCTAGGGGAGCTCCTTTACGAGCAGTACTTC. This sequence encodes CASSLTLGELLYEQYF.